Sequencing of this T cell receptor beta chain was carried out in a study of Ad26.COV2.S vaccination and SARS-CoV-2 variants. Study-level information: Administration of Ad26.COV2.S was intramuscular, either once or twice 56 days apart.

As to treatment: about 20 received Ad26.COV2.S at low or high dose, single or two shots; a few received placebo; per-sample allocation not given. Samples analyzed were those drawn on day 63 after the first vaccine or placebo injection. CDR1 and CDR2 from the germline V gene are MNHEY and SVGAGI. The CDR3 sequence is 14 residues long. The J segment lost 8 bases and the V segment lost 7 bases, leaving 7 bases of the junction unmatched. Notes on this clone: Its antigen is not identified.

Overall study results and limits: Reported post-vaccination CD8+ and CD4+ T cell responses to spike showed substantial breadth. Vaccinated individuals (as opposed to placebo recipients) had higher spike-specific TCR breadth. Total T cell responses were possibly underestimated by TCR breadth and depth analyses.

Sequencing used immunoSEQ multiplex PCR; TCRdb keeps in-frame clones, though not all of them. Among approximately 460,000 clones listed, about 89% were seen once. The chain links TRBV6-5 to TRBJ1-6; 8 nucleotides agree with TRBD1. The sequence was obtained from a person aged 18-60 years who received the Ad26.COV2.S COVID-19 vaccine or a placebo. Sequences were derived from peripheral blood, sampled in a trial of Ad26.COV2.S vaccine versus placebo. CDR3 residues: CASKTGTGDSPLHF. The CDR3 DNA is TGTGCCAGCAAAACCGGGACAGGAGATTCACCCCTCCACTTT.